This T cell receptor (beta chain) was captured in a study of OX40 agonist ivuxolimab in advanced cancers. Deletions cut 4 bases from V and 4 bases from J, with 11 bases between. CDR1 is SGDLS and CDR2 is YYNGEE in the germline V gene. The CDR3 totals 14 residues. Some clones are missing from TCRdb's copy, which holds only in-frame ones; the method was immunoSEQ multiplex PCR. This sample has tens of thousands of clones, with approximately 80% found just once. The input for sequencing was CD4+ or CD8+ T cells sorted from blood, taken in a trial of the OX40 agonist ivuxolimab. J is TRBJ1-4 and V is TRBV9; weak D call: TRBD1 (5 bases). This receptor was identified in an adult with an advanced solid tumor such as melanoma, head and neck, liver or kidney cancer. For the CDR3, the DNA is TGTGCCAGCAGCAAAGATCAGGGTAATGAAAAACTGTTTTTT. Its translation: CASSKDQGNEKLFF.